Listed below are T cell receptor beta chains from one sample, sequenced in a study of blood T cell repertoires in COVID-19. The protocol was immunoSEQ multiplex PCR, while the TCRdb copy is restricted to in-frame clones and leaves out a portion. Of approximately 73,000 clones listed, roughly nine tenths were seen once; the top ten hold around 1.9%. The sequencing sample was made of peripheral blood. Receptors originate from a woman aged 60-75 years with acute or convalescent COVID-19. CDR3s include the opening cysteine and the closing phenylalanine or tryptophan. The D gene is left open where the match is weak. The size field is filled for only some rows; it gives once, few, many or a size class.

d_call j_call clone_size v_call cdr3_nt cdr3_aa
TRBD2 TRBJ2-1 once TRBV11-2 TGTGCCAGCAGCTTCGGCGGGGGGAGGTACAATGAGCAGTTCTTC CASSFGGGRYNEQFF
TRBD1 TRBJ2-7 NA TRBV5-1 TGCGCCAGCAGCAGGGGACAGGGTCACTCCTACGAGCAGTACTTC CASSRGQGHSYEQYF
TRBD2 TRBJ2-1 NA TRBV19 TGTGCCAGTAGTATCGGACTAGCGGGGGGGAATGAGCAGTTCTTC CASSIGLAGGNEQFF
NA TRBJ2-3 NA TRBV11-2 TGTGCCAGCCACCGACTAGACCAAAGCACAGATACGCAGTATTTT CASHRLDQSTDTQYF
NA TRBJ1-5 NA TRBV2 TGTGCCAGCAGTGAAGCCTTGGACAGAAATCAGCCCCAGCATTTT CASSEALDRNQPQHF
NA TRBJ2-2 NA TRBV29-1 TGCAGCGCTACAGCCCCTACAGGGATTGGCACCGGGGAGCTGTTTTTT CSATAPTGIGTGELFF
NA TRBJ1-2 once TRBV12-3/TRBV12-4 TGTGCCAGCAGCCCGCATGACAGAACTGGCTACACCTTC CASSPHDRTGYTF
NA TRBJ1-1 NA TRBV11-2 TGTGCCAGCAGCTTAGATCGAGGTCTTGAAGCTTTCTTT CASSLDRGLEAFF
TRBD2 TRBJ2-3 NA TRBV20-1 TGCAGTGCTAGTAACCCCATAGCGGGGGGGACCCTTGGCACAGATACGCAGTATTTT CSASNPIAGGTLGTDTQYF
TRBD2 TRBJ2-7 few TRBV18 TGTGCCAGCTCACCACGAGAAAATAGCGGGAGAACGTACGAGCAGTACTTC CASSPRENSGRTYEQYF
TRBD2 TRBJ2-7 NA TRBV3-1/TRBV3-2 TGTGCCAGCAGCCAAGCCACTAGCGCTTACGAGCAGTACTTC CASSQATSAYEQYF
NA TRBJ1-2 NA TRBV27 TGTGCCAGCAGTTTTGGGGGCCACTATGGCTACACCTTC CASSFGGHYGYTF
NA TRBJ1-4 NA TRBV28 TGTGCCAGCGACGGGGGTGCTAATGAAAAACTGTTTTTT CASDGGANEKLFF
NA TRBJ1-1 NA TRBV11-2 TGTGCCAGCAGCCGCAGGGGTGTGAACACTGAAGCTTTCTTT CASSRRGVNTEAFF
NA TRBJ1-5 few TRBV7-2 TGTGCCAGCAGCGAACAGGGTTTAGGCAATCAGCCCCAGCATTTT CASSEQGLGNQPQHF
TRBD1 TRBJ2-2 NA TRBV9 TGTGCCAGCAGTGGGACAGGGAACACCGGGGAGCTGTTTTTT CASSGTGNTGELFF
NA TRBJ1-1 NA TRBV7-3 TGTGCCAGCAGCCAGGGGCCAGGGCTATTGGAAACTGAAGCTTTCTTT CASSQGPGLLETEAFF
NA TRBJ1-1 NA TRBV12-3/TRBV12-4 TGTGCCAGCAGTTTATGGGACACGTTAGCTTTCTTT CASSLWDTLAFF
TRBD1 TRBJ1-1 NA TRBV11-3 TGTGCCAAATGGACAGGGTACAGCACTGAAGCTTTCTTT CAKWTGYSTEAFF
TRBD1 TRBJ2-6 NA TRBV4-2 TGTGCCAGCAGGAGTGGACAGGGGGCGCGGGGGGCCAACGTCCTGACTTTC CASRSGQGARGANVLTF
TRBD1 TRBJ2-5 NA TRBV4-3 TGCGCCAGCAGCCAAGTTTCAACAGGGGGGTTCCAAGAGACCCAGTACTTC CASSQVSTGGFQETQYF
TRBD1 TRBJ1-2 NA TRBV9 TGTGCCAGCAGCGCAGGACAGGGGGCCTATGGCTACACCTTC CASSAGQGAYGYTF
NA TRBJ2-3 NA TRBV5-4 TGTGCCAGCAGCTTGGTGTACGGTAACACAGATACGCAGTATTTT CASSLVYGNTDTQYF
TRBD1 TRBJ1-1 once TRBV4-2 TGTGCCAGCAGCCAATCCGGGACAGGGGGAACTGAAGCTTTCTTT CASSQSGTGGTEAFF
TRBD1 TRBJ2-7 NA TRBV28 TGTGCCAGCAGCCCTGGGGGGACAGGGCCCTACGAGCAGTACTTC CASSPGGTGPYEQYF
NA TRBJ1-5 NA TRBV21-1 TGTGCCAGCAGCACACGAAAACGGACAGGGCCCAGCAATCAGCCCCAGCATTTT CASSTRKRTGPSNQPQHF
TRBD2 TRBJ2-7 NA TRBV18 TGTGCCAGCTCACGCTCGGTACGGGGGGACGAGCAGTACTTC CASSRSVRGDEQYF
NA TRBJ1-1 NA TRBV29-1 TGCAGCGTTGACGGACAGATGAACACTGAAGCTTTCTTT CSVDGQMNTEAFF
NA TRBJ2-7 NA TRBV18 TGTGCCAGCTCAGCTACAGGGGGGGGCGAGCAGTACTTC CASSATGGGEQYF
TRBD1 TRBJ1-6 NA TRBV18 TGTGCCAGCTCACCACTCGACAGGGGAAATTCACCCCTCCACTTT CASSPLDRGNSPLHF